The T cell receptor (beta chain) described here comes from a study of cytomegalovirus exposure and HLA in healthy donors. Study findings and constraints: A classifier reportedly called cytomegalovirus status with high sensitivity and specificity. While the bulk of TCR sequences proved rare, some public TCRs turned up in many donors.

The V gene's germline CDR1 is SGHAT and CDR2 FQNNGV. The CDR3 length is 15 residues. The ends lost 5 bases at V and 4 bases at J; junction bases unmatched: 8. In regard to this clone: Its antigen is still unknown.

The repertoire was sequenced with immunoSEQ multiplex PCR; TCRdb's copy has only in-frame clones and lacks some. Of fewer than 70,000 clones listed, around 90% were seen once; the top ten hold about 3%. The V and J genes are TRBV11-2 and TRBJ2-7; 10 bases align to TRBD2. Sequencing input: PBMCs. The receptor's source is a man aged 18 to 29 in good health and CMV-seronegative. The CDR3 reads CASSGEGLAQYEQYF. CDR3 DNA sequence: TGTGCCAGCAGCGGTGAGGGACTAGCGCAATACGAGCAGTACTTC. Full variable domain (outside the CDR3, taken from reference TRBV11-2 and TRBJ2-7): EAGVAQSPRYKIIEKRQSVAFWCNPISGHATLYWYQQILGQGPKLLIQFQNNGVVDDSQLPKDRFSAERLKGVDSTLKIQPAKLEDSAVYLCASSGEGLAQYEQYFGPGTRLTVT.